This entry describes one TCR beta chain. This record belongs to a study of identical twins. TCRdb redid the calling of the 5' RACE reads with MiXCR, one entry per CDR3 protein. Counted here are 500,000 to 600,000 distinct CDR3 sequences, 22% occurring once; the ten biggest clones make up 0.91%. The data were also submitted as part of a second study, on T cells expressing NK-cell markers.

The TCR sequence derives from a woman under 30 in good health. Sample: CD4+ T cells sorted from blood.

CDR3 amino acids: CASSPAGQGYEQYF. The CDR3 DNA reads TGTGCCAGCAGTCCCGCGGGACAGGGATACGAGCAGTACTTC. This chain links TRBV27 with TRBJ2-7; the match to TRBD1 covers 9 bases. J gave up 4 bases and V 5 bases, and 6 bases lay outside the gene matches. This CDR3 comprises 14 residues. CDR1 and CDR2 (germline): MNHEY, SMNVEV (reference sequence).